Included here is one T cell receptor (beta chain) sequence, with context. It was during active infection that Seattle patients were enrolled and then longitudinally followed. The record originates from a study of blood T cell repertoires in COVID-19. Study background: Nucleic acid was either cDNA or gDNA, and it came from T cells, B-cell-depleted T cells, or PBMCs.

Per the original data handling: Estimated nucleated cell counts came from reference gene primer amplification. Assay used: immunoSEQ multiplex PCR; TCRdb lists only in-frame clones, some missing. That table furnishes V, J and clone size, whereas the DNA furnished D and trimming. The sample records 160,000 or so clones, more than 80% being singletons. From germline, CDR1 is MDHEN and CDR2 SYDVKM. V was shortened by 3 bases and J by 8 bases, with 7 bases between the two germline ends. This CDR3 region has 11 residues. Sequences were obtained from peripheral blood. This receptor was identified in a woman between 55 and 75 years old with COVID-19, enrolled during active disease. The rearrangement uses TRBV28 and TRBJ1-2; perhaps TRBD1 as D (5 bases). CDR3 in DNA: TGTGCCAGCAGTTTCGACAGCGGCTACACCTTC. Residues: CASSFDSGYTF.